Described below is a single T cell receptor (beta chain) sequence and its context. This sample includes further DNA sequences coding for the same CDR3. These data belong to a study of T cells in narcolepsy. Data came from immunoSEQ multiplex PCR; TCRdb stores just in-frame clones and leaves some out. The table lists 30,000 to 45,000 clones, under 85% of them singletons. CDR3 length equals 11 residues. V shed 1 base and J shed 5 bases, with 3 bases lying between them. The germline CDR1 and CDR2 sequences are DFQATT and SNEGSKA (reference sequence). Sample: CD45RA- memory CD4+ T cells from PBMCs. V is TRBV20-1 and J is TRBJ2-1; no clear D gene. The sequence was collected from a human donor with narcolepsy. The CDR3 DNA is TGCAGTGCTAGAGGTGACAATGAGCAGTTCTTC. Residues: CSARGDNEQFF.